These 25 T cell receptor beta chains originate from one sample sequenced in a study of T cells after yellow fever vaccination. TCRdb reprocessed the 5' RACE reads with MiXCR, giving one entry per CDR3 protein. The table shows about 150,000 distinct CDR3 sequences, with less than 8.5% occurring only once. Material: CD4+ T cells sorted from PBMCs, obtained 10 days after the yellow fever booster vaccination. The receptors here all came from a man in his thirties or forties who received the YFV17D yellow fever vaccine.

This clonotype appeared many times. This chain uses TRBV29-1 with TRBJ1-5, with TRBD1 as a possible D gene (5 bases). The germline V gene has CDR1 SQVTM and CDR2 ANQGSEA. The CDR3 consists of 13 residues. Trimming removed 8 bases from V and 6 bases from J, with 17 bases in between. This CDR3 reads CSTREGSGQPQHF. CDR3 DNA sequence: TGCAGCACCCGTGAGGGGTCGGGTCAGCCCCAGCATTTT.

This clonotype was observed at least ten times. The CDR3 DNA sequence: TGCGCCAGCAGCTTGAGGCGGGCGGCGGGCACTGAAGCTTTCTTT. Amino acid sequence: CASSLRRAAGTEAFF. This chain joins TRBV5-1 and TRBJ1-1; D remains unclear. The germline V gene encodes CDR1 SGHRS and CDR2 YFSETQ. The CDR3 runs 15 residues. V lost 1 base and J lost 4, with 14 bases in between.

This clonotype came up many times. The chain has TRBV29-1 and TRBJ2-7; D not resolved. Germline V gene data show CDR1 as SQVTM and CDR2 as ANQGSEA. The CDR3 has 10 residues. V lost 5 bases, J lost 4 bases, and 6 bases lay in between. DNA for the CDR3: TGCAGCGTTTGGAATTACGAGCAGTACTTC. This encodes CSVWNYEQYF.

This clonotype was seen at least ten times. The chain uses TRBV10-1 and TRBJ1-1, with a possible D match to TRBD1 (5 bases). Germline loops: CDR1 WNHNN, CDR2 SYGVQD (reference sequence). Deletions cut 4 bases from V and 3 bases from J, with 12 bases between. This CDR3 contains 14 residues. In nucleotides, the CDR3 is TGCGCCAGCAGTGTTGGGGGTAGTGACACTGAAGCTTTCTTT. As protein: CASSVGGSDTEAFF.

This clonotype was recorded many times. V gene TRBV5-1 combines with J gene TRBJ2-1, with TRBD2 matching over 9 bases. The CDR3 is made up of 16 amino acids. Germline V gene data show CDR1 as SGHRS and CDR2 as YFSETQ. The trim removed 0 bases at V and 4 bases at J, leaving 5 bases unmatched. The CDR3 DNA is TGCGCCAGCAGCTTGGAGACTAGCGGAGAATACAATGAGCAGTTCTTC. Translated, it gives CASSLETSGEYNEQFF.

This chain uses TRBV29-1 with TRBJ2-3; no firm D call. The germline gives CDR1 SQVTM, CDR2 ANQGSEA. The CDR3 totals 15 residues. V was cut by 7 bases and J by 2 bases, with 19 bases left in between. This CDR3 reads CSAEWSGSYTDTQYF. DNA of the CDR3: TGCAGCGCCGAGTGGTCGGGTTCCTACACAGATACGCAGTATTTT.

There are many counts of this clonotype. This chain connects TRBV3-1 to TRBJ2-3; 7 positions agree with TRBD2. J was trimmed by 6 bases and V by 3 bases; bases with no gene match: 18. The V gene's germline CDR1 is LGHDT and CDR2 YNNKEL (reference sequence). The CDR3 runs to 18 residues. The CDR3 is CASSQTGAGPLRGDTQYF. CDR3 bases: TGTGCCAGCAGCCAGACTGGAGCGGGACCCCTCCGAGGCGATACGCAGTATTTT.

The chain couples TRBV5-1 to TRBJ2-7; the match to TRBD1 covers 11 bases. Germline trimming cut 4 bases from V and 2 bases from J; bases unmatched to any gene: 11. This CDR3 contains 17 residues. Germline-derived CDR1 and CDR2 are SGHRS and YFSETQ. The CDR3 spells CASSRTGGALPPYEQYF. The CDR3 DNA is TGCGCCAGCAGCAGGACAGGGGGCGCGCTCCCTCCCTACGAGCAGTACTTC.

V gene TRBV20-1 combines with J gene TRBJ2-1; D is uncertain. V lost 3 bases and J 8 bases, leaving 20 bases between the germline ends. The CDR3 has 15 residues. Germline V CDR1 and CDR2: DFQATT, SNEGSKA (reference sequence). The DNA of the CDR3 is TGCAGTGCTAGTTTTAAGGGCAGTTCGGTCGATGAGCAGTTCTTC. It is translated as CSASFKGSSVDEQFF.

This clonotype was seen more than once but under ten times. The rearrangement uses TRBV29-1 and TRBJ1-2; D remains unclear. Trimming left V 7 bases short and J 0 bases short, with 12 bases between. The CDR3 contains 13 residues. CDR1 SQVTM and CDR2 ANQGSEA come from the germline V gene. This CDR3 reads CSAGDGTNYGYTF. In DNA form, the CDR3 reads TGCAGCGCCGGAGACGGTACTAACTATGGCTACACCTTC.

This clonotype was seen repeatedly, ten times or more. The chain recombines TRBV12-3 or TRBV12-4 with TRBJ2-6; 8 bases map to TRBD1. The junction had 5 bases not matched to a gene; V was cut back by 4 bases and J by 3 bases. This CDR3 has 16 residues. The CDR3 protein is CASSSYRGVGANVLTF. In DNA, the CDR3 is TGTGCCAGCAGTTCCTACAGGGGGGTTGGGGCCAACGTCCTGACTTTC.

This clonotype showed up many times. The chain links TRBV7-9 to TRBJ2-7, with unresolved D. Germline loops: CDR1 SEHNR, CDR2 FQNEAQ (reference sequence). The CDR3 loop spans 16 amino acids. V was pared by 2 bases and J by 2 bases, with 16 bases between. The CDR3 coding sequence is TGTGCCAGCAGCTTAAGTGGGAAAACGACCACCTACGAGCAGTACTTC. Translating gives CASSLSGKTTTYEQYF.

This chain uses TRBV5-6 with TRBJ2-7, with D unclear. The CDR3 consists of 13 residues. CDR1 and CDR2 from the germline V gene are SGHDT and YYEEEE. V shed 4 bases and J shed 0 bases, with 8 bases lying between them. CDR3 coding DNA: TGTGCCAGCAGCCACGGTACCTCCTACGAGCAGTACTTC. It yields the protein CASSHGTSYEQYF.

This clonotype was recorded at least ten times. The genes are TRBV7-2 and TRBJ2-5; D gene ambiguous. V was cut by 5 bases and J by 4 bases, with 17 bases left in between. Per germline, CDR1 SGHTA and CDR2 FQGNSA. The CDR3 extends over 15 amino acids. In DNA form, the CDR3 reads TGTGCCAGCAGCCTTCAAGCAGGAGAGGCAGAGACCCAGTACTTC. This sequence encodes CASSLQAGEAETQYF.

The chain has TRBV9 and TRBJ2-7; 9 bases align to TRBD1. The CDR3 runs 14 residues. Germline assignment: CDR1 SGDLS and CDR2 YYNGEE. V was clipped by 3 bases and J by 6 bases; unmatched bases: 7. The CDR3: CASSGGQGPSEQYF. CDR3 coding DNA: TGTGCCAGCAGCGGGGGACAGGGTCCTAGCGAGCAGTACTTC. Full variable domain (missing parts from reference TRBV9 and TRBJ2-7): DSGVTQTPKHLITATGQRVTLRCSPRSGDLSVYWYQQSLDQGLQFLIQYYNGEERAKGNILERFSAQQFPDLHSELNLSSLELGDSALYFCASSGGQGPSEQYFGPGTRLTVT.

In its sample, this clonotype was seen many times. This chain uses TRBV29-1 with TRBJ2-1, with 11 bases lining up with TRBD1. CDR1 and CDR2 from the germline V gene are SQVTM and ANQGSEA. V dropped 7 bases and J dropped 8; count of bases not matched to a gene: 7. The CDR3 consists of 13 residues. This CDR3 is CSAGGQGADEQFF. The DNA for the CDR3 is TGCAGCGCAGGTGGACAGGGGGCCGATGAGCAGTTCTTC.

This clonotype was recorded many times. The chain is built from TRBV5-1 and TRBJ1-1; D not certain. V lost 3 bases to trimming and J lost 3 bases, with 12 bases between them. This CDR3 has 14 residues. The germline V gene has CDR1 SGHRS and CDR2 YFSETQ. This chain's CDR3 is CASSSDVGHTEAFF. The CDR3 coding sequence is TGCGCCAGCAGCTCAGACGTCGGTCACACTGAAGCTTTCTTT.

This clonotype was observed at least ten times. This chain joins TRBV25-1 and TRBJ2-2, with a tentative D call TRBD2 (6 bases). The CDR3 runs 15 residues. Trimming took 4 bases from V and 4 from J, leaving 13 bases between them. Germline lookup yields CDR1 MGHDK and CDR2 SYGVNS. The CDR3 coding sequence is TGTGCCAGCAGTGCGGGACTCCTATCCACCGGGGAGCTGTTTTTT. This codes for CASSAGLLSTGELFF.

V usage is TRBV6-1 and J usage is TRBJ2-7, with D tentatively TRBD1 or TRBD2 (5 bases each). The germline V gene has CDR1 MNHNS and CDR2 SASEGT. The CDR3 consists of 13 residues. V was clipped by 6 bases and J by 9 bases, with 18 bases between them. The CDR3 protein is CASRKTGRARQYF. Here the CDR3 DNA reads TGTGCCAGCAGGAAGACGGGGCGCGCGAGGCAGTACTTC.

This clonotype was found many times. The gene calls are TRBV12-3 or TRBV12-4 and TRBJ2-3; TRBD2 agrees at 7 bases. The CDR3 has 15 amino acids. V was pared by 3 bases and J by 2 bases, with 5 bases of the junction left unmatched. CDR3 loop: CASSLGRVYTDTQYF. The CDR3 nucleotides read TGTGCCAGCAGTTTGGGGAGGGTTTACACAGATACGCAGTATTTT.

J is TRBJ2-4 and V is TRBV5-4, with 8 bases fitting TRBD1. The CDR3 is 14 residues long. Germline V gene lookup returns CDR1 SGHNT and CDR2 YYREEE (reference sequence). After removal of 4 bases from V and 6 bases from J, the junction contained 6 bases not matched to a gene. In nucleotides, the CDR3 is TGTGCCAGCAGCGAAACCGGGACAGGAAACATTCAGTACTTC. Translating gives CASSETGTGNIQYF.

This clonotype was observed a handful of times. DNA for the CDR3: TGTGCCAGCAGTGAGAGGGACGGACCCCATCAGCCCCAGCATTTT. Translation: CASSERDGPHQPQHF. The chain is built from TRBV25-1 and TRBJ1-5, with D maybe TRBD1 (5 bases). Trimming shortened V by 3 bases and J by 5 bases, and 14 bases separated the two germline ends. In germline, CDR1 is MGHDK, CDR2 SYGVNS. The CDR3 loop spans 15 amino acids.

V gene TRBV21-1 combines with J gene TRBJ1-1. TRBV21-1 is listed as a pseudogene. The CDR3 sequence is 12 residues long. This CDR3 is CASLGGGTEAFF. In DNA form, the CDR3 reads TGTGCCAGCCTCGGAGGCGGCACTGAAGCTTTCTTT.

The table lists this clonotype with many counts. This chain joins TRBV20-1 and TRBJ2-7, with 8 bases aligning to TRBD2. This CDR3 spans 14 amino acids. Germline V gene data show CDR1 as DFQATT and CDR2 as SNEGSKA (reference sequence). With 3 bases clipped from V and 2 bases from J, the junction kept 6 bases outside the gene matches. The CDR3 DNA follows: TGCAGTGCTAGCTACAGCGGGAGAACCTACGAGCAGTACTTC. As protein: CSASYSGRTYEQYF.

This clonotype was counted ten times or more. The chain is built from TRBV3-1 and TRBJ2-1; 14 bases match TRBD2. This CDR3 region has 16 residues. J lost 8 bases, V lost 4 bases, and 7 bases had no gene match. CDR1 is LGHDT and CDR2 is YNNKEL in the germline V gene (reference sequence). In DNA form, the CDR3 reads TGTGCCAGCAGCCCAACCGGGACTAGCGGGAGCCATGAGCAGTTCTTC. Its protein is CASSPTGTSGSHEQFF.